This TCR beta chain stems from a study of T cell repertoires in cytomegalovirus infection. Study background: Indications came from public TCR beta signatures; they pointed to CMV infection and to a matching HLA type.

TCRdb reanalysed the reads using MiXCR and keeps one entry per CDR3 protein. The sample yields a few hundred thousand distinct CDR3 sequences, under 25% seen once. Findings and caveats of the study: What dominated the ex vivo response were HLA-C-restricted CMV-specific TCR beta clonotypes.

V lost 5 bases and J lost 2; bases outside the gene matches: 5. The CDR3 covers 14 residues. Germline loops: CDR1 SGHTA, CDR2 FQGNSA. This clonotype is large within its sample. Its cognate antigen is unknown. The chain links TRBV7-2 to TRBJ1-1; the match to TRBD1 covers 7 bases. The sequencing here drew on cultured PBMCs, taken from culture after CMV antigen stimulation. This TCR came from a human donor in good health (CMV status not recorded). Some clones in this sample may be carry-over from other donors' samples. Here the CDR3 DNA reads TGTGCCAGCAGCCAGGGGACAGTCAACACTGAAGCTTTCTTT. Amino acid sequence: CASSQGTVNTEAFF.